This is a list of T cell receptor beta chains from one sample in a study of cytomegalovirus exposure and HLA in healthy donors. Generated by immunoSEQ multiplex PCR, the TCRdb table keeps only in-frame clones and is missing some. The table records under 250,000 clones, under 85% of them present only once. Sequencing was done on a sample of PBMCs. The receptor source for this set is a man aged 50 to 59 in good health and CMV-seronegative. Both conserved end residues are part of each CDR3. A D gene is named only where the DNA matches it firmly. Size tells how often a clone was seen (once, few, many) or the class of an expanded clone, and some rows leave it out.

size	V	J	D	CDR3	DNA
.	TRBV30	TRBJ1-1	TRBD1	CAWRTPRQGQMNTEAFF	TGTGCCTGGAGAACCCCGCGACAGGGACAAATGAACACTGAAGCTTTCTTT
.	TRBV29-1	TRBJ2-2	.	CSVKSGTSNTGELFF	TGCAGCGTGAAATCCGGGACATCGAACACCGGGGAGCTGTTTTTT
.	TRBV10-3	TRBJ1-5	TRBD1	CAISDGQGNNQPQHF	TGTGCCATCAGTGATGGACAGGGGAACAATCAGCCCCAGCATTTT
.	TRBV7-9	TRBJ1-5	.	CASSDAGVNQPQHF	TGTGCCAGCAGCGACGCAGGGGTAAATCAGCCCCAGCATTTT
few	TRBV2	TRBJ2-7	.	CASGHRPLYYEQYF	TGTGCCAGCGGTCACAGGCCGCTCTACTACGAGCAGTACTTC
.	TRBV6-5	TRBJ1-2	TRBD1	CASSRDRGRDGYTF	TGTGCCAGCAGCCGGGACAGGGGGAGGGATGGCTACACCTTC
.	TRBV6-5	TRBJ2-3	TRBD1	CASSSGTDSVVDTQYF	TGTGCCAGCAGTTCCGGGACAGACTCAGTTGTAGATACGCAGTATTTT
.	TRBV6-5	TRBJ2-7	.	CASSQGGSYEQYF	TGTGCCAGCAGTCAAGGGGGTTCCTACGAGCAGTACTTC
.	TRBV16	TRBJ1-4	TRBD1	CASSHPDRVGEKLFF	TGTGCCAGCAGCCACCCGGACAGGGTGGGCGAAAAACTGTTTTTT
.	TRBV11-2	TRBJ2-2	TRBD2	CASSSRLAGVTGELFF	TGTGCCAGCAGCTCGAGACTAGCGGGAGTCACCGGGGAGCTGTTTTTT
few	TRBV2	TRBJ2-1	TRBD2	CASVLAVQNNEQFF	TGTGCCAGCGTTCTAGCGGTCCAAAATAATGAGCAGTTCTTC
.	TRBV28	TRBJ1-2	TRBD1	CASSHRRGPRNGYTF	TGTGCCAGCAGCCACCGAAGGGGGCCCAGGAATGGCTACACCTTC
once	TRBV5-1	TRBJ2-5	TRBD2	CASSSGLAGKETQYF	TGCGCCAGCAGCTCTGGACTAGCGGGAAAAGAGACCCAGTACTTC
.	TRBV10-2	TRBJ2-3	TRBD2	CASSDGATSGRTQYF	TGCGCCAGCAGTGATGGCGCGACTAGCGGGAGAACGCAGTATTTT
.	TRBV10-3	TRBJ2-1	TRBD2	CATSGRTYNEQFF	TGTGCCACAAGCGGGAGGACCTACAATGAGCAGTTCTTC
few	TRBV2	TRBJ2-3	TRBD1	CASSGQGYTQYF	TGTGCCAGCAGTGGACAGGGATACACGCAGTATTTT